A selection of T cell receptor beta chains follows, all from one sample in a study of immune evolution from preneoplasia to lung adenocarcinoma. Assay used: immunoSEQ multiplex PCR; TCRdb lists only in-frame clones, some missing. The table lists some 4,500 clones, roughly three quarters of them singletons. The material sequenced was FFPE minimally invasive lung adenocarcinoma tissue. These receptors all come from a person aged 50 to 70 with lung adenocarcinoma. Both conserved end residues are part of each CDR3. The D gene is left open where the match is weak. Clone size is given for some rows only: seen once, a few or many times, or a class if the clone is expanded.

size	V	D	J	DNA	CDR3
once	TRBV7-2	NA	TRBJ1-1	TGTGCCAGCAGCTTTAAAAACACTGAAGCTTTCTTT	CASSFKNTEAFF
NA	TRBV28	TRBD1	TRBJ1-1	TGTGCCAGCAGTTCTTGGACAGGGGGCCACACTGAAGCTTTCTTT	CASSSWTGGHTEAFF
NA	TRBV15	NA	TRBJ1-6	TGTGCCACCAGCAGAGATTTTCCGAGTAATTCACCCCTCCACTTT	CATSRDFPSNSPLHF
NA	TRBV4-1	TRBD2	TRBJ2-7	TGCGCCAGCAGCCAATACGGGACTAGCGGGAGGACCGAGCAGTACTTC	CASSQYGTSGRTEQYF
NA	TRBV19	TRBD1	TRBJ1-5	TGTGCCAGTAGTAGTACAGGGGGCTGGAGCAATCAGCCCCAGCATTTT	CASSSTGGWSNQPQHF
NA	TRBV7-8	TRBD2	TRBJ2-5	TGTGCCAGCAGCTTAGTGGTTAGCGGGGTAGAGACCCAGTACTTC	CASSLVVSGVETQYF
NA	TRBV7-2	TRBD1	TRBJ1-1	TGTGCCAGCAGCCCAACGTCGGACAGGGGAACTGAAGCTTTCTTT	CASSPTSDRGTEAFF
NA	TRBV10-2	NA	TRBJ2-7	TGCGCCAGCCGCCGGGACGGAGACTACGAGCAGTACTTC	CASRRDGDYEQYF
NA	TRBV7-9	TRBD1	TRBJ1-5	TGTGCCAGCAGCCCTACCGACAGGGGGGATCAGCCCCAGCATTTT	CASSPTDRGDQPQHF
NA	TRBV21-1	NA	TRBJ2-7	TGTGCCAGCAGATATTCAGAGCAGTACTTC	CASRYSEQYF
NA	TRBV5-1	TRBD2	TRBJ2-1	TGCGCCAGCCTGGGACTAGCAAGTAATGAGCAGTTCTTC	CASLGLASNEQFF
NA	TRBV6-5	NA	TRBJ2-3	TGTGCCAGCAGTTACCGGGACACCGGCACAGATACGCAGTATTTT	CASSYRDTGTDTQYF
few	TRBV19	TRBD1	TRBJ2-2	TGTGCCAGCGCCCGGGACAGGAACACCGGGGAGCTGTTTTTT	CASARDRNTGELFF
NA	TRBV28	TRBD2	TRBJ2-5	TGTGCCAGCAAGAAGGGAGGGGAAGAGACCCAGTACTTC	CASKKGGEETQYF
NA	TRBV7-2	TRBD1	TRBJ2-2	TGTGCCAGCAGCTTAGGGGACAGGAACACCGGGGAGCTGTTTTTT	CASSLGDRNTGELFF
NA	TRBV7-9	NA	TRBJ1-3	TGTGCCAGCAGCTTAGCTGGAAACACCATATATTTT	CASSLAGNTIYF
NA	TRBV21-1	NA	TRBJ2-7	TGTGCCAGCAGCACCGGGACAAGGCACTACGAGCAGTACTTC	CASSTGTRHYEQYF
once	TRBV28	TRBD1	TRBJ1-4	TGTGCCAGCAGGTACAGGGGAGGGAAGGAAAAACTGTTTTTT	CASRYRGGKEKLFF
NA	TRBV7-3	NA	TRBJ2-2	TGTGCCAGCAGCTCAAGTCCCGCGAACACCGGGGAGCCGTTTTTT	CASSSSPANTGEPFF
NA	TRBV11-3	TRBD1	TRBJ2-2	TGTGCCAGCAGCCCGACAGGGGGCAAAGTCACCGGGGAGCTGTTTTTT	CASSPTGGKVTGELFF
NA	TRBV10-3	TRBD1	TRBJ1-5	TGTGCCATCAGTGGTCAACAGGGGGCAGGACAGCCCCAGCATTTT	CAISGQQGAGQPQHF